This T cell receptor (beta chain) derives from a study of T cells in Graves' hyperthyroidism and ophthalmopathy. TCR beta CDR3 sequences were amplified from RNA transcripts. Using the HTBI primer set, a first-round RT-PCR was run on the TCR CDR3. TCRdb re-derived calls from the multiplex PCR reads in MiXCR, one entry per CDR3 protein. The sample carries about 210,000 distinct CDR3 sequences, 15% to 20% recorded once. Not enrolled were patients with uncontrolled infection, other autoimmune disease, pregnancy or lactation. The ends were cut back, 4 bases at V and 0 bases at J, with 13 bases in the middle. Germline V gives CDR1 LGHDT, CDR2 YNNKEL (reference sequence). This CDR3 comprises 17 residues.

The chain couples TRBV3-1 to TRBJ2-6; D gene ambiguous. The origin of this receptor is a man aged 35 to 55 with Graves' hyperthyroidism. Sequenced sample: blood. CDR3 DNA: TGTGCCAGCAGCCCACACTCAGGTGCCTCTGGGGCCAACGTCCTGACTTTC. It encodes CASSPHSGASGANVLTF.